Included here is one T cell receptor (beta chain) sequence, with context. The CDR3 loop spans 16 amino acids. J was trimmed by 6 bases and V by 0 bases; bases with no gene match: 8. Germline V CDR1 and CDR2: SGHRS, YFSETQ. This specimen belongs to a study of blood T cell repertoires in COVID-19. Produced via immunoSEQ multiplex PCR; TCRdb's table is partial and in-frame only. The data show around 26,000 clones, around 93% seen once. This chain links TRBV5-1 with TRBJ2-3, with 9 bases that match TRBD2. Source material: peripheral blood. This sequence originates from a human donor in a cohort sampled during active COVID-19. CDR3 nucleotides: TGCGCCAGCAGCTTGGCCGGGGCGGGAGGGGTGGATACGCAGTATTTT. Translation gives CASSLAGAGGVDTQYF.